The table lists the clone carrying this TCR beta chain with a few counts. The source of the sample is a study of blood T cells in healthy people across ages. V was cut by 5 bases and J by 5 bases, with 12 bases left in between. There are 13 residues in the CDR3. Per germline, CDR1 SEHNR and CDR2 FQNEAQ (reference sequence). With a J-beta primer mix and a sample-barcoded 5' primer, a second PCR ran about 7 to 11 cycles. TCRdb ran MiXCR on the 5' RACE reads and lists one entry per CDR3 protein. The table has about 580,000 distinct CDR3 sequences, around 50% seen once. This chain connects TRBV7-9 to TRBJ2-5, with unresolved D. The sequenced material came from blood. The TCR was taken from an elderly man in good health. The CDR3 bases are TGTGCCAGCAGCATATCGGGTAGTGAGACCCAGTACTTC. It translates to CASSISGSETQYF.